These 15 T cell receptor beta chains were all obtained from the same sample, sequenced in a study of graft-versus-host responses after intestinal transplantation. Method: immunoSEQ multiplex PCR; TCRdb's copy keeps in-frame clones and lacks some. The data contain nearly 45,000 clones, roughly nine tenths of them singletons. Specimen: PBMCs, collected 524 days after transplant. The receptors were sampled from a human patient who received an intestinal transplant, so some T cells may come from the graft donor.

The sample holds one count of this clone. The chain combines TRBV28 with TRBJ2-3; maybe TRBD1 (5 bases). V lost 5 bases and J lost 2, with 11 bases in between. From germline, CDR1 is MDHEN and CDR2 SYDVKM. This CDR3 is built from 14 residues. This CDR3 is CASSPDRHTDTQYF. The DNA for the CDR3 is TGTGCCAGCAGTCCCGACAGACACACAGATACGCAGTATTTT.

V and J are TRBV5-1 and TRBJ2-7; TRBD2 aligns across 7 bases. This CDR3 comprises 12 residues. CDR1 SGHRS and CDR2 YFSETQ come from the germline V gene. The V gene end was trimmed by 7 bases and the J gene end by 0 bases; junction bases not matched to a gene: 1. CDR3 bases: TGCGCCAGCCGGACTAGCTCCTACGAGCAGTACTTC. Its translation is CASRTSSYEQYF.

V and J are TRBV4-1 and TRBJ2-1, with D unresolved. Trimming took 1 base from V and 1 from J, leaving 11 bases between them. CDR1 and CDR2 from the germline V gene are MGHRA and YSYEKL. This CDR3 has 16 residues. The CDR3 nucleotides are TGCGCCAGCAGCCAAGTGTTGCTCCCTTCCTACAATGAGCAGTTCTTC. Protein product: CASSQVLLPSYNEQFF.

The gene calls are TRBV14 and TRBJ1-4, with D tentatively TRBD1 (5 bases). The CDR3 is made up of 16 amino acids. CDR1 is SGHDN and CDR2 is FVKESK in the germline V gene. Between the trimmed V and J ends, which lost 3 bases and 8 bases, there was a span of 19 bases. CDR3 nucleotide sequence: TGTGCCAGCAGCCACGCGACGGGACTTTCTGTAGAAAAACTGTTTTTT. It encodes CASSHATGLSVEKLFF. Variable domain in full (rest from reference TRBV14 and TRBJ1-4): EAGVTQFPSHSVIEKGQTVTLRCDPISGHDNLYWYRRVMGKEIKFLLHFVKESKQDESGMPNNRFLAERTGGTYSTLKVQPAELEDSGVYFCASSHATGLSVEKLFFGSGTQLSVL.

The chain has TRBV18 and TRBJ1-2; D is perhaps TRBD1 (5 bases). The CDR3 covers 15 residues. CDR1 KGHSH and CDR2 LQKENI come from the germline V gene. Trimming stripped 0 bases from V and 2 bases from J, with 10 bases between. CDR3 loop: CASSPPDRLNYGYTF. The CDR3 DNA follows: TGTGCCAGCTCACCACCCGACAGACTGAACTATGGCTACACCTTC.

This chain links TRBV30 with TRBJ2-5; D is unresolved. Germline assignment: CDR1 GTSNPN and CDR2 SVGIG (reference sequence). CDR3 length equals 13 residues. The germline V and J ends were trimmed by 2 bases and 1 base, with 8 bases remaining between them. The DNA for the CDR3 is TGTGCCTGGAGTATCGGCCTCCAAGAGACCCAGTACTTC. Translation gives CAWSIGLQETQYF.

DNA for the CDR3: TGTGCCAGTAGTAAGCTACAGGGTACGTACATGAATGAGCAGTTCTTC. It specifies CASSKLQGTYMNEQFF. The chain has TRBV19 and TRBJ2-1; perhaps TRBD1 as D (6 bases). In germline, CDR1 is LNHDA, CDR2 SQIVND (reference sequence). The V end was cut by 4 bases, the J end by 7 bases, with 20 bases between. The CDR3 extends over 16 amino acids.

The chain is built from TRBV4-2 and TRBJ2-3, with 12 bases matching TRBD2. The germline V gene encodes CDR1 LGHNA and CDR2 YNFKEQ. V was pared by 4 bases and J by 4 bases, with 3 bases of the junction left unmatched. This CDR3 has 15 residues. Here the CDR3 DNA reads TGTGCCAGCAGCCCACTAGCGGGAGGAGCAGATACGCAGTATTTT. This translates into CASSPLAGGADTQYF.

The chain employs TRBV7-9 and TRBJ1-5; 8 nucleotides match TRBD1. CDR1 SEHNR and CDR2 FQNEAQ come from the germline V gene (reference sequence). The trim removed 1 base at V and 4 bases at J, leaving 6 bases unmatched. This CDR3 has 16 residues. The CDR3 DNA reads TGTGCCAGCAGCTTAGTGACAGGGGTCGGAAATCAGCCCCAGCATTTT. Its protein is CASSLVTGVGNQPQHF. Complete variable domain (other parts from reference TRBV7-9 and TRBJ1-5): DTGVSQNPRHKITKRGQNVTFRCDPISEHNRLYWYRQTLGQGPEFLTYFQNEAQLEKSRLLSDRFSAERPKGSFSTLEIQRTEQGDSAMYLCASSLVTGVGNQPQHFGDGTRLSIL.

The chain is built from TRBV27 and TRBJ2-7; tentative D call: TRBD2 (5 bases). CDR3 length: 15 amino acids. Germline loops: CDR1 MNHEY, CDR2 SMNVEV (reference sequence). Trimming cost V 5 bases and J 2 bases, with 16 bases left between them. This CDR3 is CASSPWSGPTYEQYF. CDR3 in DNA: TGTGCCAGCAGTCCCTGGAGCGGACCCACCTACGAGCAGTACTTC.

The rearrangement joins TRBV6-1 to TRBJ2-7; TRBD2 might be the D (5 bases). Germline lookup yields CDR1 MNHNS and CDR2 SASEGT. Trimming cost V 7 bases and J 4 bases, with 11 bases left between them. CDR3 length equals 12 residues. The CDR3 here is CASIEGLYEQYF. The DNA of the CDR3 is TGTGCCAGCATCGAGGGATTGTACGAGCAGTACTTC.

The chain combines TRBV5-5 with TRBJ1-2; 7 bases fit TRBD1. Per germline, CDR1 SGHKS and CDR2 YYEKEE (reference sequence). Germline trimming cut 3 bases from V and 0 bases from J; bases unmatched to any gene: 2. This CDR3 is built from 14 residues. CDR3 nucleotide sequence: TGTGCCAGCAGCTCGACAGGGACTAACTATGGCTACACCTTC. Encoded protein: CASSSTGTNYGYTF. The complete variable domain, with remaining parts taken from reference TRBV5-5 and TRBJ1-2, reads DAGVTQSPTHLIKTRGQQVTLRCSPISGHKSVSWYQQVLGQGPQFIFQYYEKEERGRGNFPDRFSARQFPNYSSELNVNALLLGDSALYLCASSSTGTNYGYTFGSGTRLTVV.

This clone was recorded once. This chain links TRBV4-1 with TRBJ2-7; D gene ambiguous. Trimming took off 5 bases at V and 5 bases at J, with 10 bases between the two ends. CDR1 and CDR2 (germline): MGHRA, YSYEKL. The CDR3 is 12 residues long. The CDR3 nucleotides are TGCGCCAGCAGCTCGGTAATGGACGAGCAGTACTTC. Its translation is CASSSVMDEQYF.

This chain links TRBV7-8 with TRBJ2-1, with TRBD1 matching over 7 bases. With V trimmed by 2 bases and J by 0 bases, 7 bases remained unmatched. From germline, CDR1 is SGHVS and CDR2 FQNEAQ. The CDR3 has 17 residues. The CDR3 here is CASSLLPTGSSYNEQFF. CDR3 DNA: TGTGCCAGCAGCTTACTCCCGACAGGGAGCTCCTACAATGAGCAGTTCTTC. Full variable domain (remainder filled in from reference TRBV7-8 and TRBJ2-1): GAGVSQSPRYKVAKRGQDVALRCDPISGHVSLFWYQQALGQGPEFLTYFQNEAQLDKSGLPSDRFFAERPEGSVSTLKIQRTQQEDSAVYLCASSLLPTGSSYNEQFFGPGTRLTVL.

J is TRBJ1-4 and V is TRBV30; tentative D call: TRBD1 (6 bases). CDR1 and CDR2 from the germline V gene are GTSNPN and SVGIG (reference sequence). Deletions cut 0 bases from V and 5 bases from J, with 16 bases between. The CDR3 consists of 16 residues. CDR3 nucleotide sequence: TGTGCCTGGAGTGTACATCTGACAGGCCGAAATGAAAAACTGTTTTTT. This encodes CAWSVHLTGRNEKLFF.